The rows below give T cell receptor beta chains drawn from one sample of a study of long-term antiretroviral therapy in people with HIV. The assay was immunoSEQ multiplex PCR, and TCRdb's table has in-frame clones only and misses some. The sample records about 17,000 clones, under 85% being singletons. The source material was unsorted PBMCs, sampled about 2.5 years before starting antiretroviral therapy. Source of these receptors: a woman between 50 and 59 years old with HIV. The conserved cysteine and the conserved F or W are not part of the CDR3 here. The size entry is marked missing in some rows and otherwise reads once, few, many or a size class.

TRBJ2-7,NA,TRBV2,ASCGRSHEQY
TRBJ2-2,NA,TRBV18,ASSPPAGGKNTGELF
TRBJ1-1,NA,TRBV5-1,ASSPPMNTEAF
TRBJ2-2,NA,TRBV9,ASSVGGGETGELF
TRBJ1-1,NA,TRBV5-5,ASSVIFMGTEAF
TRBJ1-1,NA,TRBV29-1,SVIATAGTEAF
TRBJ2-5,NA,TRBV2,ASTRTSQETQY
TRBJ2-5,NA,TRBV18,ASSPLAYRGLKHAETQY
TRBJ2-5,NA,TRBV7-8,ASSSLETQY
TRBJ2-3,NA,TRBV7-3,ASSPAAGGTDTQY
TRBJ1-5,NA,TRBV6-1,ASRTLQINQPQH
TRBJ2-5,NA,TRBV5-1,ASSPPTGETQY
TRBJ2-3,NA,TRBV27,ASSPRRRWSDSTDTQY
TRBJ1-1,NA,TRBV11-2,ASSFGVVNTEAF
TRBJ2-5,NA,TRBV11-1,ASSLRGIAGGKEETQY
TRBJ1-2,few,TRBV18,ASSQLTRDDGYT
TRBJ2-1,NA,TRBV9,ASSVPQGLGEQF
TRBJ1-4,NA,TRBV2,ASSSGQGDEKLF
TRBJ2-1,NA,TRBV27,ASTQGASSF
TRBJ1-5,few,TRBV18,ASSLDRHLNQPQH